Presented here are 4 T cell receptor beta chains from one specimen sequenced in a study of T cell responses to AZD1222 COVID-19 vaccine (dated by TCRdb to 2020 to 2022). This specimen's time point label, per the study, means: baseline before first vaccination. Libraries were built with the immunoSEQ multiplex PCR assay. The immuneACCESS repertoire file appears here via TCRdb, limited to in-frame rearrangements. These files lack a portion of the clones; in checked studies, under half of the deficit traces to unresolved V genes, and the cause of the others is not known. Across this sample there are some 92,000 clones, with roughly 90% seen only once. Roughly 2.7% of the sample goes to the ten largest clones. This specimen was peripheral blood, taken on day 0 of AZD1222 vaccination. The receptors stem from an adult in good health.

The chain carries TRBV10-1 and TRBJ2-1, with D uncertain. The V gene lost 0 bases and the J gene lost 6 bases, with 6 bases spanning the gap. Germline V gene sequence: CDR1 WNHNN, CDR2 SYGVQD (reference sequence). The CDR3 has 13 amino acids. CDR3 nucleotide sequence: TGCGCCAGCAGTGAGTCGACCGGCAATGAGCAGTTCTTC. Translation: CASSESTGNEQFF.

The gene calls are TRBV5-6 and TRBJ1-2; TRBD1 matches 8 bases. With 2 bases clipped from V and 2 bases from J, the junction kept 5 bases outside the gene matches. The germline CDR1 and CDR2 sequences are SGHDT and YYEEEE. The CDR3 totals 15 residues. CDR3 in amino acids: CASSFGQGGNYGYTF. CDR3 bases: TGTGCCAGCAGCTTCGGACAGGGAGGAAACTATGGCTACACCTTC.

This rearrangement joins TRBV28 to TRBJ1-1; 7 bases line up with TRBD1. Per the germline V gene, CDR1 is MDHEN and CDR2 is SYDVKM. The CDR3 consists of 15 residues. The trim removed 6 bases at V and 1 base at J, leaving 8 bases unmatched. The CDR3 bases are TGTGCCAGCAGGGTGACAGGGAGATGGAACACTGAAGCTTTCTTT. It specifies CASRVTGRWNTEAFF.

The chain links TRBV5-4 to TRBJ1-2; a weak D match, TRBD1 (5 bases). Trimming pared 4 bases from V and 11 bases from J, leaving 18 bases between. CDR3 size: 13 residues. Germline V CDR1 and CDR2: SGHNT, YYREEE (reference sequence). The CDR3: CASSRGDGITYTF. CDR3 bases: TGTGCCAGCAGCCGCGGGGACGGAATAACATACACCTTC. Full variable domain (rest looked up from reference TRBV5-4 and TRBJ1-2): ETGVTQSPTHLIKTRGQQVTLRCSSQSGHNTVSWYQQALGQGPQFIFQYYREEENGRGNFPPRFSGLQFPNYSSELNVNALELDDSALYLCASSRGDGITYTFGSGTRLTVV.